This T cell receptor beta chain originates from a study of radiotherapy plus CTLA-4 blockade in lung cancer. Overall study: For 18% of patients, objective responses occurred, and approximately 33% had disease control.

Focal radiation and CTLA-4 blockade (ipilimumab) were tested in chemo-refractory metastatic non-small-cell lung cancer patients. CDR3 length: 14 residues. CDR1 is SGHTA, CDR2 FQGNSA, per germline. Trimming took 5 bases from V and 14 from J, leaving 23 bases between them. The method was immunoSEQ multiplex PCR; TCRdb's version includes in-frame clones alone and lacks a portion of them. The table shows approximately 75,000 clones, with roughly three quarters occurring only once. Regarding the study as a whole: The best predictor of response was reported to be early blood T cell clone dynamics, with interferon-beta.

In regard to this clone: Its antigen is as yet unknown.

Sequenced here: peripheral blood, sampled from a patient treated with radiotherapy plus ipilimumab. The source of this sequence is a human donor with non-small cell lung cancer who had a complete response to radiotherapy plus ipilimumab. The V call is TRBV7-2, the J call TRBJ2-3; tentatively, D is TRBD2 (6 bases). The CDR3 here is CASSQGVAGGLWYF. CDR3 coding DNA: TGTGCCAGCAGCCAAGGGGTAGCCGGGGGTCTGTGGTATTTT. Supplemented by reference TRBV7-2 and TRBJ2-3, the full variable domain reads GAGVSQSPSNKVTEKGKDVELRCDPISGHTALYWYRQSLGQGLEFLIYFQGNSAPDKSGLPSDRFSAERTGGSVSTLTIQRTQQEDSAVYLCASSQGVAGGLWYFGPGTRLTVL.